Below, 4 T cell receptor beta chains from the same sample are listed, as sequenced in a study of T cell responses to AZD1222 COVID-19 vaccine (dated by TCRdb to about 2021). The time point label corresponds to: about 28 days (+/-7) after the second vaccine dose. Library preparation used the immunoSEQ multiplex PCR assay. TCRdb holds this immuneACCESS table with in-frame rearrangements only. Some clones are missing; in checked studies, unresolved V genes explain under half, and the rest has no known cause. The sample includes under 150,000 clones, with 92% observed a single time. 9.3% of the sample is taken by the ten largest. The starting material was peripheral blood, obtained 28 days after the second AZD1222 dose. These receptors all come from an adult who received the AZD1222 COVID-19 vaccine.

The chain couples TRBV12-3 or TRBV12-4 to TRBJ1-2; no clear D gene. The CDR3 contains 13 residues. The V end was cut by 3 bases, the J end by 3 bases, with 8 bases between. CDR3 protein: CASSLSGYYGYTF. The CDR3 DNA reads as TGTGCCAGCAGTTTGTCGGGATACTATGGCTACACCTTC.

This clone has only one observation. The V gene is TRBV6-5, the J gene TRBJ1-1; TRBD1 aligns across 7 bases. The CDR3 is made up of 15 amino acids. Germline assignment: CDR1 MNHEY and CDR2 SVGAGI. V was clipped by 4 bases and J by 2 bases; unmatched bases: 7. This CDR3 is CASSFTGVRNTEAFF. The CDR3 nucleotides read TGTGCCAGCAGTTTTACAGGGGTTAGAAACACTGAAGCTTTCTTT.

This clone came up once. This rearrangement joins TRBV19 to TRBJ1-1; unclear D gene. Germline-derived CDR1 and CDR2 are LNHDA and SQIVND (reference sequence). V was clipped by 3 bases and J by 1 base, with 9 bases between them. CDR3 length equals 14 residues. The CDR3: CASSIHAGNTEAFF. As DNA, the CDR3 is TGTGCCAGTAGTATCCACGCAGGGAACACTGAAGCTTTCTTT. The full variable domain, rest sourced from reference TRBV19 and TRBJ1-1, is DGGITQSPKYLFRKEGQNVTLSCEQNLNHDAMYWYRQDPGQGLRLIYYSQIVNDFQKGDIAEGYSVSREKKESFPLTVTSAQKNPTAFYLCASSIHAGNTEAFFGQGTRLTVV.

This clone was seen more than once but under ten times. No conserved phenylalanine or tryptophan is present at the end of the CDR3, so a read error is the likely explanation. The DNA is omitted, as the CDR3 cannot be located on it reliably, and the CDR3 follows TCRdb's listing. The CDR3 region is CASSPLQGL. This rearrangement joins TRBV5-1 to TRBJ1-2; TRBD1 was called by the table and not checked on the DNA. With termini counted, the CDR3 has 9 amino acids. Germline loops: CDR1 SGHRS, CDR2 YFSETQ.